This entry lists 20 T cell receptor beta chains sequenced from one sample in a study of T-cell reconstitution after alpha-beta-depleted transplantation in children. The authors prepared the TCRbeta library with unique molecular identifiers. TCRdb called the PCR reads again in MiXCR, with one record for every CDR3 protein. The sample contains hundreds of thousands of distinct CDR3 sequences, roughly 9.5% of which appear only once. Specimen: PBMCs from the stem cell graft donor, collected from the stem cell graft. Receptors originate from a human donor who donated a stem cell graft to a child with SCID.

The rearrangement joins TRBV14 to TRBJ1-2; D is undetermined. The germline gives CDR1 SGHDN, CDR2 FVKESK. This CDR3 has 13 amino acids. The ends were cut back, 3 bases at V and 4 bases at J, with 9 bases in the middle. CDR3 region: CASSHPAVYGYTF. DNA for the CDR3: TGTGCCAGCAGCCACCCGGCAGTCTATGGCTACACCTTC.

There are a few counts of this clonotype. This rearrangement joins TRBV12-3 or TRBV12-4 to TRBJ2-5; TRBD1 matches at 7 bases. The CDR3 totals 15 residues. The junction had 6 bases not matched to a gene; V was cut back by 0 bases and J by 5 bases. The CDR3 region is CASSLADRIGETQYF. The CDR3 nucleotides are TGTGCCAGCAGTTTAGCGGACAGGATAGGGGAGACCCAGTACTTC.

The chain uses TRBV6-5 and TRBJ2-2; 8 bases match TRBD1. Germline CDR1 is MNHEY and CDR2 is SVGAGI. The CDR3 has 16 residues. V lost 4 bases to trimming and J lost 6 bases; unmatched junction nucleotides: 10. The CDR3 nucleotides read TGTGCCAGCAGTTCACGTCGGACAGGGCGAGCCGGGGAGCTGTTTTTT. Its protein is CASSSRRTGRAGELFF.

This clonotype was counted between two and nine times. The V call is TRBV9, the J call TRBJ2-1; 11 nucleotides match TRBD2. The CDR3 totals 15 residues. Germline V gene data show CDR1 as SGDLS and CDR2 as YYNGEE. V dropped 0 bases and J dropped 13; count of bases not matched to a gene: 9. CDR3 residues: CASSVDPSSGGPQFF. CDR3 in DNA: TGTGCCAGCAGCGTAGACCCATCTAGCGGGGGGCCCCAGTTCTTC. Filled out from reference TRBV9 and TRBJ2-1, the complete variable domain reads DSGVTQTPKHLITATGQRVTLRCSPRSGDLSVYWYQQSLDQGLQFLIQYYNGEERAKGNILERFSAQQFPDLHSELNLSSLELGDSALYFCASSVDPSSGGPQFFGPGTRLTVL.

This sequence joins TRBV7-2 and TRBJ1-1, with 10 bases that match TRBD1. J was trimmed by 1 base and V by 2 bases; bases with no gene match: 7. Germline CDR1 SGHTA, CDR2 FQGNSA. There are 17 residues in the CDR3. CDR3 loop: CASSLRQGAWENTEAFF. The CDR3, as DNA: TGTGCCAGCAGCTTAAGACAGGGGGCTTGGGAGAACACTGAAGCTTTCTTT.

The chain combines TRBV6-5 with TRBJ1-2; perhaps TRBD1 as D (6 bases). The germline V and J ends were trimmed by 3 bases and 0 bases, with 11 bases remaining between them. Per the germline V gene, CDR1 is MNHEY and CDR2 is SVGAGI. The CDR3 loop spans 15 amino acids. CDR3 nucleotide sequence: TGTGCCAGCAGTTATTCTACAGGGTCTAACTATGGCTACACCTTC. It specifies CASSYSTGSNYGYTF.

This clonotype came up a few times. The V gene is TRBV5-6, the J gene TRBJ2-1; either TRBD1 or TRBD2 may fit D (6 bases each). Germline assignment: CDR1 SGHDT and CDR2 YYEEEE. V was cut by 2 bases and J by 3 bases, with 15 bases left in between. The CDR3 is made up of 16 amino acids. The CDR3 DNA reads TGTGCCAGCAGCTTCGTCCGGGGGCGTCTCTACAATGAGCAGTTCTTC. The encoded protein is CASSFVRGRLYNEQFF.

This clonotype appeared a few times. This rearrangement joins TRBV5-1 to TRBJ1-1, with D possibly TRBD1 on 6 matching bases. The germline CDR1 and CDR2 sequences are SGHRS and YFSETQ. This CDR3 is built from 13 residues. Trimming removed 4 bases at V and 1 base at J, with 8 bases between. CDR3 region: CASSTGQNTEAFF. The CDR3 region has the DNA TGCGCCAGCAGCACGGGACAGAACACTGAAGCTTTCTTT.

The chain couples TRBV12-3 or TRBV12-4 to TRBJ1-1, with D unclear. This CDR3 has 15 amino acids. Trimming took 1 base from V and 3 from J, leaving 12 bases between them. The CDR3 DNA sequence: TGTGCCAGCAGTTTAGGCGGAAGCCCCCACACTGAAGCTTTCTTT. Translation: CASSLGGSPHTEAFF.

This chain uses TRBV20-1 with TRBJ1-5, with 8 bases aligning to TRBD1. The germline V gene encodes CDR1 DFQATT and CDR2 SNEGSKA (reference sequence). V gave up 1 base and J gave up 3 bases; unmatched junction bases: 20. The CDR3 is made up of 20 amino acids. The DNA of the CDR3 is TGCAGTGCTAGAGCTGGTAAAGGCCAAGGGTCAGGGGGCTCCAATCAGCCCCAGCATTTT. This encodes CSARAGKGQGSGGSNQPQHF.

This clonotype was seen ten or more times. V gene TRBV5-6 combines with J gene TRBJ1-1; D not resolved. CDR1 and CDR2 (germline): SGHDT, YYEEEE. This CDR3 spans 15 amino acids. The V gene lost 0 bases and the J gene lost 2 bases, with 11 bases spanning the gap. CDR3 protein: CASSLARTENTEAFF. CDR3 sequence (DNA): TGTGCCAGCAGCTTGGCCAGGACGGAAAACACTGAAGCTTTCTTT.

This clonotype has only a few counts. V is TRBV12-3 or TRBV12-4 and J is TRBJ1-1; TRBD1 agrees at 9 bases. The CDR3 is made up of 14 amino acids. Trimming at V came to 5 bases and at J to 9 bases, leaving 10 bases not matched to a gene. CDR3 coding DNA: TGTGCCAGCAGTGATAGCGGGACAGGGCCGAAAGCTTTCTTT. This encodes CASSDSGTGPKAFF.

The CDR3 DNA sequence: TGTGCCAGCAGCCCTCGGACAGGGGGAGGTGAGCAGTTCTTC. Translating gives CASSPRTGGGEQFF. The J gene is TRBJ2-1, the V gene TRBV4-2; 10 bases are shared with TRBD1. The CDR3 extends over 14 amino acids. V lost 4 bases and J lost 9; bases outside the gene matches: 6. Germline V gives CDR1 LGHNA, CDR2 YNFKEQ.

The chain has TRBV5-1 and TRBJ2-3; perhaps TRBD1 as D (6 bases). Germline values: CDR1 SGHRS, CDR2 YFSETQ. This CDR3 is 12 amino acids long. The ends were cut back, 3 bases at V and 7 bases at J, with 9 bases in the middle. CDR3 residues: CASSSTGNTQYF. CDR3 DNA sequence: TGCGCCAGCAGCTCTACAGGGAATACGCAGTATTTT.

This chain uses TRBV20-1 with TRBJ2-7; 10 bases align to TRBD2. The ends lost 0 bases at V and 11 bases at J; junction bases unmatched: 13. The germline CDR1 and CDR2 sequences are DFQATT and SNEGSKA (reference sequence). CDR3 length equals 15 residues. As DNA, the CDR3 is TGCAGTGCTAGAGATAGGACTAGCGGTCTCTCGGAGGAGTACTTC. It is translated as CSARDRTSGLSEEYF.

The rearrangement joins TRBV15 to TRBJ2-1, with TRBD1 matching 8 bases. Germline CDR1 is LNHNV and CDR2 is YYDKDF (reference sequence). V lost 3 bases to trimming and J lost 8 bases; unmatched junction nucleotides: 12. CDR3 length equals 16 residues. The chain's CDR3 is CATSSTDRAYNDEQFF. The CDR3 bases are TGTGCCACCAGCAGTACGGACAGGGCCTACAATGATGAGCAGTTCTTC.

In this sample, this clonotype turned up a few times. This rearrangement joins TRBV6-2 or TRBV6-3 to TRBJ1-2, with D hard to call. Trimming took off 6 bases at V and 9 bases at J, with 17 bases between the two ends. This CDR3 spans 13 amino acids. Germline V gene sequence: CDR1 MNHEY, CDR2 SVGEGT. The DNA for the CDR3 is TGTGCCAGCAGCCTCGTGAGTGAAAGCCGCTACACCTTC. It yields the protein CASSLVSESRYTF.

The chain couples TRBV3-1 to TRBJ2-7; possible D gene TRBD2, 5 bases. The CDR3 is made up of 13 amino acids. Germline-derived CDR1 and CDR2 are LGHDT and YNNKEL (reference sequence). V was shortened by 5 bases and J by 5 bases, with 13 bases between the two germline ends. The CDR3 here is CASSSGSRNEQYF. The CDR3 DNA sequence: TGTGCCAGCAGCAGCGGCTCACGGAACGAGCAGTACTTC.

This clonotype was counted only a few times. The rearrangement uses TRBV29-1 and TRBJ1-1; D gene unclear. The CDR3 is 14 amino acids. The V gene lost 2 bases and the J gene lost 1 base, with 11 bases spanning the gap. Germline loops: CDR1 SQVTM, CDR2 ANQGSEA. This CDR3 reads CSVEPPGRNTEAFF. CDR3 coding DNA: TGCAGCGTTGAACCCCCGGGTCGGAACACTGAAGCTTTCTTT.

This chain joins TRBV5-1 and TRBJ2-2; maybe TRBD2 (5 bases). Germline CDR1 SGHRS, CDR2 YFSETQ. The CDR3 extends over 15 amino acids. Deletions cut 4 bases from V and 4 bases from J, with 14 bases between. This CDR3 reads CASSPHPSGTGELFF. The CDR3 coding sequence is TGCGCCAGCAGCCCCCATCCGAGCGGCACCGGGGAGCTGTTTTTT.